This TCR beta chain was captured in a study of blood T cell repertoires in COVID-19 (dated by TCRdb to the early 2020s). Context from the whole study: Collaborator samples came from the United States, Italy and Spain and covered acute and convalescent phases of COVID-19. The prospective study material was composed of cDNA or gDNA derived from T cells, B-cell-depleted T cells, or PBMCs. Subjects who had been exposed to COVID-19, were actively infected with it, or had recovered from it provided the deeply sampled blood TCRbeta repertoires that made up the dataset. A freely available public database, intended as a resource for researchers studying the immune response to SARS-CoV-2, is where the repertoires were released. The samples were drawn from two sources: the first 160 participants of the ongoing ImmuneRACE study, and 1,200 or so subjects contributed by 6 global collaborators. A de-identified subject ID, COVID-19 status, age in years and sex were almost always included in the sample metadata. Where available, HLA class I and class II types were taken from metadata supplied by the sample provider and were not determined by assay-based typing.

A word on this clone: It has no known antigen specificity. No much larger clone exists at a distance of one base, and base qualities are not known.

Here V drops 1 base and J drops 5 bases, and the junction holds 10 bases not matched to any gene. CDR1 LGHNA and CDR2 YNFKEQ are derived from the germline V gene. Inclusive of the bounding cysteine and phenylalanine, the CDR3 is 18 residues long. Of the read, only the CDR3 DNA is kept; its 54 bases are in frame from base 1. Enrolling through a virtual design, the prospective study's participants ranged in age from roughly 18 to 95 years and lived across 20 to 25 United States geographic areas. In the prospective study, cohorts were assigned on the basis of participant-reported clinical history obtained from a screening survey and a study questionnaire. Mobile phlebotomists in the prospective study collected whole blood, serum and a nasopharyngeal or oropharyngeal swab from every participant. Over a roughly 2-month period, participants in the prospective study had the option of providing additional blood draws and questionnaires. Prospective study blood samples were shipped either frozen or at room temperature before DNA extraction.

The full study reports these points: How much clinical and demographic metadata was included differed by source and by participant, and the metadata was provided uncurated.

The immunoSEQ Assay, a bias-controlled multiplex PCR, was used to amplify TCRbeta CDR3 regions from genomic DNA. As for the authors' bioinformatics: The number of nucleated cells in each sample was estimated from the amplification of reference gene primers within the assay. To quantify the absolute abundance of each unique TCRbeta CDR3 rearrangement, sequence reads were collapsed and filtered. For each sample, productive Simpson clonality was calculated as the square root of Simpson's diversity index across productive rearrangements. TCRdb provides this immuneACCESS table in a form limited to in-frame rearrangements. Some clones are lacking; in checked studies, under half of them reflect an unresolved V gene, and why the rest are absent is not known. V and J calls and clone size are given by that table; D and trimming were obtained from the DNA. This sample has about 400,000 clones in its table, and 88% of those were observed once. The leading ten clones occupy approximately 2.1% of the sample.

The sequence was obtained from a woman aged 40 to 50 with acute COVID-19. This chain joins TRBV4-2 to TRBJ2-2; TRBD2 lines up with 10 middle nucleotides. The sample taken for sequencing was PBMCs or T cells enriched from blood (not recorded which). CDR3 protein: CASSQGAVAGGRTGELFF. The sequenced DNA is TGTGCCAGCAGCCAAGGGGCGGTAGCGGGGGGCCGAACCGGGGAGCTGTTTTTT.